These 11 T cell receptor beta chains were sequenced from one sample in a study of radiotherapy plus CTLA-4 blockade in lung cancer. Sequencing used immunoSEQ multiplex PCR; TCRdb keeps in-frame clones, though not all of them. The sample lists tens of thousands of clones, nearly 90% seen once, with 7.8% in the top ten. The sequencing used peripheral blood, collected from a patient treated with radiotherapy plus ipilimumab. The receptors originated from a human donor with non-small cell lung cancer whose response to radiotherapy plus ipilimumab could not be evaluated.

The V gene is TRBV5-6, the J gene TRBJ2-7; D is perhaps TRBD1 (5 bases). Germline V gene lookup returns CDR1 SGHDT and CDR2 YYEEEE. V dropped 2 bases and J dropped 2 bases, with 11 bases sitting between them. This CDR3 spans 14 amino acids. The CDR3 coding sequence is TGTGCCAGCAGCTTCCCCGACAGAACCTACGAGCAGTACTTC. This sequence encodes CASSFPDRTYEQYF.

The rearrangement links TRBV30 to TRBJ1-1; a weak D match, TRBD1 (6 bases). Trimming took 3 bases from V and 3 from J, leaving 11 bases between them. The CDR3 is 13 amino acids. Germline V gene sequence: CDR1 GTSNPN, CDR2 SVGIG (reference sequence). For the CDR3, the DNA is TGTGCCTGGAGGGGGGGGCGGCACACTGAAGCTTTCTTT. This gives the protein CAWRGGRHTEAFF.

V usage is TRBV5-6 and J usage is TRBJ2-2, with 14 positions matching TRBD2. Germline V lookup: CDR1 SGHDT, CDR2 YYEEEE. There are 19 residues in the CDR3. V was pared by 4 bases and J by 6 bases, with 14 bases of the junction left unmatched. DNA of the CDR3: TGTGCCAGCAGCCCGGAAGGGGGACTAGCGGGAGAGGGCCCCGGGGAGCTGTTTTTT. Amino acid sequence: CASSPEGGLAGEGPGELFF.

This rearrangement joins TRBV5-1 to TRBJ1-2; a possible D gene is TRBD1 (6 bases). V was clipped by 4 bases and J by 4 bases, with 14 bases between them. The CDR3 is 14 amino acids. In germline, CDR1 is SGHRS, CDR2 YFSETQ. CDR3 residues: CASSGGHGGYGYTF. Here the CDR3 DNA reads TGCGCCAGCAGCGGGGGACATGGTGGCTATGGCTACACCTTC.

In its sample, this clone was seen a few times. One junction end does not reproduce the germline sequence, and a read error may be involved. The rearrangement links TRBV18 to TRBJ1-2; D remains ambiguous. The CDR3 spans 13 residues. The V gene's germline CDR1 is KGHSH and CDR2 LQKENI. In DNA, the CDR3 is TGTGCCAGCTCTACCATCGTTGGTGAGCAGGAGGTCTTC. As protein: CASSTIVGEQEVF.

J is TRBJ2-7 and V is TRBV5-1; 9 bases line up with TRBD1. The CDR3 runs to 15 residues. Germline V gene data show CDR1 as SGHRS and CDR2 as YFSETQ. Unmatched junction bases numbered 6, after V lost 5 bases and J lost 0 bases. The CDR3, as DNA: TGCGCCAGCAGGGAGGTGGGACAGGGCTCCTACGAGCAGTACTTC. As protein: CASREVGQGSYEQYF.

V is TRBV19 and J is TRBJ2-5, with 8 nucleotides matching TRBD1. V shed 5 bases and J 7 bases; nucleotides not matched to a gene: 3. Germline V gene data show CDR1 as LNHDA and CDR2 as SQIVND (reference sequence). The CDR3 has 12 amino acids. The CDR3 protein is CASSGQGTTQYF. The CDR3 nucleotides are TGTGCCAGTAGTGGACAGGGTACGACCCAGTACTTC.

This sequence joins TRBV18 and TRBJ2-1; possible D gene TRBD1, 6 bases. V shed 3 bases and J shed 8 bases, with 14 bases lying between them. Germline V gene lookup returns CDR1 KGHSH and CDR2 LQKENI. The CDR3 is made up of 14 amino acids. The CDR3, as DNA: TGTGCCAGCTCACCCGGCGAGGGGGTCCATGAGCAGTTCTTC. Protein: CASSPGEGVHEQFF.

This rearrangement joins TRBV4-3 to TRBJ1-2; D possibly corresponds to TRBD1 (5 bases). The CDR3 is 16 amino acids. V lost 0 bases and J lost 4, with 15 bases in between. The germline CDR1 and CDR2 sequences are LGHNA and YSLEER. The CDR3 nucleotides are TGCGCCAGCAGCCAAGATTTAGGCGGGACGCGCTATGGCTACACCTTC. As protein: CASSQDLGGTRYGYTF.

The CDR3 reads CASSSYGEQYF. As DNA, the CDR3 is TGTGCCAGCAGCTCGTACGGGGAGCAGTACTTC. The chain carries TRBV5-6 and TRBJ2-5; D might be TRBD2 (5 bases). Germline-derived CDR1 and CDR2 are SGHDT and YYEEEE. V lost 3 bases and J 11 bases, leaving 11 bases between the germline ends. This CDR3 contains 11 residues.

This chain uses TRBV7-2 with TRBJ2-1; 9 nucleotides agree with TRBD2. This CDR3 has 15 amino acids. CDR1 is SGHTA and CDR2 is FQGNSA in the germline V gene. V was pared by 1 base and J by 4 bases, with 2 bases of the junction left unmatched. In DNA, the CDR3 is TGTGCCAGCAGCTTAGAAGCGGGAGGATACAATGAGCAGTTCTTC. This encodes CASSLEAGGYNEQFF. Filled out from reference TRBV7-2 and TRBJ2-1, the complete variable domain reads GAGVSQSPSNKVTEKGKDVELRCDPISGHTALYWYRQSLGQGLEFLIYFQGNSAPDKSGLPSDRFSAERTGGSVSTLTIQRTQQEDSAVYLCASSLEAGGYNEQFFGPGTRLTVL.